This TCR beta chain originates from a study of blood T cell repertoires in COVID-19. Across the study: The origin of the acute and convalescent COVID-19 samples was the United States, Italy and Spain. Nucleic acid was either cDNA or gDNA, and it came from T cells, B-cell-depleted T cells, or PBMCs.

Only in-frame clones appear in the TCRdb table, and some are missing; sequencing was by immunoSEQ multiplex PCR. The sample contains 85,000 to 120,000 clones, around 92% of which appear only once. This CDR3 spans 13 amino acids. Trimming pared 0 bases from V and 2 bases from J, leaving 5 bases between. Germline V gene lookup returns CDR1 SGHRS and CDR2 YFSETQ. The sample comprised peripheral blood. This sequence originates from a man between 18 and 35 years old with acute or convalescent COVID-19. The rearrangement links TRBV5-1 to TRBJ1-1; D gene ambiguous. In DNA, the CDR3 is TGCGCCAGCAGCTTGGGAGATAACACTGAAGCTTTCTTT. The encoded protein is CASSLGDNTEAFF.